This T cell receptor (beta chain) was sequenced for a study of T cell responses to AZD1222 COVID-19 vaccine. Findings and caveats of the study: Spike-specific TCR breadth and depth grew following two AZD1222 doses. As reported, nearly half of all spike-specific TCRs target variant regions that are unmutated.

The ends lost 6 bases at V and 2 bases at J; junction bases unmatched: 13. Germline V gene data show CDR1 as MNHEY and CDR2 as SMNVEV (reference sequence). The length of the CDR3 is 16 residues. For this clone: The antigen is unknown.

The data were produced by immunoSEQ multiplex PCR, yet TCRdb's version contains in-frame clones alone and is incomplete. The sample records about 190,000 clones, approximately 91% being singletons. The source is an adult in good health. The material sequenced was peripheral blood, taken on day 0 of AZD1222 vaccination. This rearrangement joins TRBV27 to TRBJ2-7, with 7 bases fitting TRBD1. CDR3: CASSPSVGTEAYEQYF. The CDR3 DNA is TGTGCCAGCAGCCCATCCGTCGGGACAGAAGCCTACGAGCAGTACTTC.